This TCR beta chain comes out of a study of beta chain features in type 1 diabetes. Broader study findings: TCRB CDR3s were moderately but significantly shorter in Type 1 diabetes patients in all four CD4+ subsets.

This clone was observed a few times. The antigen remains undetermined. Reverse transcription of all isolated RNA meant that expressed TCRB transcripts were sequenced. Repertoires were generated with immunoSEQ multiplex PCR, while TCRdb's copy carries only in-frame clones and drops some. The sample holds 300,000 or so clones, 8% seen once. Germline V gives CDR1 MNHEY, CDR2 SMNVEV (reference sequence). This CDR3 has 14 amino acids. V shed 5 bases and J 4 bases; nucleotides not matched to a gene: 5. Researchers reported sorting CD4+ naive, central memory, regulatory and stem cell-like memory cells via CD45RO/CCR7/CD25/CD127/CD95/CD27.

The source of this sequence is a woman between 18 and 29 years old in good health. The chain has TRBV27 and TRBJ2-1, with 7 bases lining up with TRBD1. Sequencing was carried out using central memory CD4+ T cells from blood. CDR3 in amino acids: CASSPGDRYNEQFF. The CDR3 DNA reads as TGTGCCAGCAGTCCAGGGGACAGATACAATGAGCAGTTCTTC.